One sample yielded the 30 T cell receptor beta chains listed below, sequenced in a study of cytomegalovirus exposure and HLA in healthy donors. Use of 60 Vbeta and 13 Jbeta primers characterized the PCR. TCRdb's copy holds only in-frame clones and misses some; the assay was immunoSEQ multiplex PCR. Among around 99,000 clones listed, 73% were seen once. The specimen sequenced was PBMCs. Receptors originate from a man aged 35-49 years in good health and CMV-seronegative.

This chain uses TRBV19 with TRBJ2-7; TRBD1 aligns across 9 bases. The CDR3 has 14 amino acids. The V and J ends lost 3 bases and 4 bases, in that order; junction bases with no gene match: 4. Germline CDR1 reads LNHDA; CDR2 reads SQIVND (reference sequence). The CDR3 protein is CASSIPGQGYEQYF. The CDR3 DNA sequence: TGTGCCAGTAGTATCCCGGGACAGGGTTACGAGCAGTACTTC.

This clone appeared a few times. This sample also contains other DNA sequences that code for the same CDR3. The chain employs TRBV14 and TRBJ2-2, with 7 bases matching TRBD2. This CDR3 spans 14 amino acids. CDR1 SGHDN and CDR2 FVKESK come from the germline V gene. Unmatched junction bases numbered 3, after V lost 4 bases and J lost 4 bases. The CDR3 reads CASSRRGGTGELFF. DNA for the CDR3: TGTGCCAGCAGCCGACGCGGGGGCACCGGGGAGCTGTTTTTT. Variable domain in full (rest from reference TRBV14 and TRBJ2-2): EAGVTQFPSHSVIEKGQTVTLRCDPISGHDNLYWYRRVMGKEIKFLLHFVKESKQDESGMPNNRFLAERTGGTYSTLKVQPAELEDSGVYFCASSRRGGTGELFFGEGSRLTVL.

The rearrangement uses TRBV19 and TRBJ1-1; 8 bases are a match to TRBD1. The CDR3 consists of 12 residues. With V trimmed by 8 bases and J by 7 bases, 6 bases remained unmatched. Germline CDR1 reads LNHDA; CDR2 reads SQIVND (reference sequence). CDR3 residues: CASYTGGSEAFF. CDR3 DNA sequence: TGTGCCAGTTATACAGGGGGAAGTGAAGCTTTCTTT.

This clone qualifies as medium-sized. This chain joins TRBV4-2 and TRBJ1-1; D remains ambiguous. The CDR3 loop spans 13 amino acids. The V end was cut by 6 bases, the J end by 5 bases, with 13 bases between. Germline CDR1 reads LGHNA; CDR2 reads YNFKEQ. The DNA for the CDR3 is TGTGCCAGCAGAGCCCAGGAAGTGACTGAAGCTTTCTTT. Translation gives CASRAQEVTEAFF.

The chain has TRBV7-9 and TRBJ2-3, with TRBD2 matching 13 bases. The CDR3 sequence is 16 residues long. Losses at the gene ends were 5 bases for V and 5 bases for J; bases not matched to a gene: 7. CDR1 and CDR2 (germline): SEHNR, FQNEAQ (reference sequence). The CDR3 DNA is TGTGCCAGCAGCCCCAGACTAGCGGGGGGTGTAGATACGCAGTATTTT. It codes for CASSPRLAGGVDTQYF.

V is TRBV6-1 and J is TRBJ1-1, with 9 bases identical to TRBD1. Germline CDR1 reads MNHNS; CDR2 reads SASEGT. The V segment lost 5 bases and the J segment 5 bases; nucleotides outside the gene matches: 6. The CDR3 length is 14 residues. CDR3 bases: TGTGCCAGCAGTAGCTGGACAGGGGAAACTGAAGCTTTCTTT. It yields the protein CASSSWTGETEAFF.

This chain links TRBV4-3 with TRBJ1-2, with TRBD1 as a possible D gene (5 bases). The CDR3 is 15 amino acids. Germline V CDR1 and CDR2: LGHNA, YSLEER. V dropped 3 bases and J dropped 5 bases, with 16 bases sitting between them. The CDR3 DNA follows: TGCGCCAGCAGCCAGGAACAGGCCGCCCCTTATGGCTACACCTTC. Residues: CASSQEQAAPYGYTF.

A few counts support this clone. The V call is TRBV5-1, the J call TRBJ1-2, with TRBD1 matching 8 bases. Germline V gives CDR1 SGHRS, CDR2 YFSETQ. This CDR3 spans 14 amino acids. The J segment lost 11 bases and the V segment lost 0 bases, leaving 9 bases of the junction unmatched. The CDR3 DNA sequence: TGCGCCAGCAGCTTGGTCGGACAGGGAAGAGGTTACACCTTC. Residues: CASSLVGQGRGYTF.

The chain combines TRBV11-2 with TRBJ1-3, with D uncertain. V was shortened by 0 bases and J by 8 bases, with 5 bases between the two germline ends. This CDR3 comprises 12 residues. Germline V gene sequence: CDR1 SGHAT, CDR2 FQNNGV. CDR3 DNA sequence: TGTGCCAGCAGCTTAGATGGGCACACCATATATTTT. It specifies CASSLDGHTIYF. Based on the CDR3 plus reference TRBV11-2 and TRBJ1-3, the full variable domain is EAGVAQSPRYKIIEKRQSVAFWCNPISGHATLYWYQQILGQGPKLLIQFQNNGVVDDSQLPKDRFSAERLKGVDSTLKIQPAKLEDSAVYLCASSLDGHTIYFGEGSWLTVV.

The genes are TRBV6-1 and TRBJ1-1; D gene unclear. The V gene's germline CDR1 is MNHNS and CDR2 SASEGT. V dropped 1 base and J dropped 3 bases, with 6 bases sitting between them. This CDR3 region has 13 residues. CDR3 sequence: CASSEVADTEAFF. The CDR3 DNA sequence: TGTGCCAGCAGTGAAGTTGCGGACACTGAAGCTTTCTTT.

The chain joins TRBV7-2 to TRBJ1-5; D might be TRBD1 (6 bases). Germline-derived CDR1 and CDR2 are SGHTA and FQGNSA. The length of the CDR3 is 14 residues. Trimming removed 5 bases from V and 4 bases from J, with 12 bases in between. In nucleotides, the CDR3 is TGTGCCAGCAGCCCCCGGACAGTTAATCAGCCCCAGCATTTT. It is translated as CASSPRTVNQPQHF.

The DNA of the CDR3 is TGTGCCAGCAGTCCCACGGGTAGGCCCCAGCATTTT. This sequence encodes CASSPTGRPQHF. This sequence joins TRBV27 and TRBJ1-5; D unresolved. Germline values: CDR1 MNHEY, CDR2 SMNVEV (reference sequence). V shed 5 bases and J shed 9 bases, with 11 bases lying between them. The CDR3 runs 12 residues.

The CDR3 protein is CASSQDMDGETDTQYF. CDR3 nucleotides: TGTGCCAGCAGCCAAGATATGGACGGGGAGACAGATACGCAGTATTTT. This chain connects TRBV4-2 to TRBJ2-3; possibly TRBD2 for D (5 bases). V was cut by 0 bases and J by 3 bases, with 13 bases left in between. This CDR3 region has 16 residues. The germline CDR1 and CDR2 sequences are LGHNA and YNFKEQ.

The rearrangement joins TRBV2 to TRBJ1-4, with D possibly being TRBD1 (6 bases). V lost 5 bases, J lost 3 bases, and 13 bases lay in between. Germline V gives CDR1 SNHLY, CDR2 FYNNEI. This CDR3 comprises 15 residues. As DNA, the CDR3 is TGTGCCAGCAGTAGACCGACAGGCTCTAATGAAAAACTGTTTTTT. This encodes CASSRPTGSNEKLFF.

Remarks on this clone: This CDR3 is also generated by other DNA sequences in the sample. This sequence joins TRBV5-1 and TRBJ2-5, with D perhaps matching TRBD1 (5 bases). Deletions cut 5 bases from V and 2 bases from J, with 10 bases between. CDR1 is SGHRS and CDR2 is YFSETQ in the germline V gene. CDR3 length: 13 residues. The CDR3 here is CASSEAGQETQYF. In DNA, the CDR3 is TGCGCCAGCAGTGAGGCAGGGCAAGAGACCCAGTACTTC. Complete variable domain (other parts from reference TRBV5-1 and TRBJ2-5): KAGVTQTPRYLIKTRGQQVTLSCSPISGHRSVSWYQQTPGQGLQFLFEYFSETQRNKGNFPGRFSGRQFSNSRSEMNVSTLELGDSALYLCASSEAGQETQYFGPGTRLLVL.

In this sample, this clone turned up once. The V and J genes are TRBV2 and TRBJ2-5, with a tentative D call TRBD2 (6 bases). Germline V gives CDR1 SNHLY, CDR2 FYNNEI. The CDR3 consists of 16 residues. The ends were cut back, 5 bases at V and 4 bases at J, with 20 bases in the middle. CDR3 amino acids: CASSPSAARRGETQYF. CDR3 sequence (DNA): TGTGCCAGCAGTCCTTCGGCGGCCCGGAGGGGAGAGACCCAGTACTTC.

The CDR3 region has the DNA TGTGCCAGCAGCTTGGCCGGACAGGGCTTATATGGCTACACCTTC. It yields the protein CASSLAGQGLYGYTF. The chain uses TRBV5-4 and TRBJ1-2; the match to TRBD1 covers 8 bases. The junction had 6 bases not matched to a gene; V was cut back by 0 bases and J by 5 bases. The CDR3 is 15 residues long. Looked up from germline, CDR1 is SGHNT and CDR2 is YYREEE (reference sequence).

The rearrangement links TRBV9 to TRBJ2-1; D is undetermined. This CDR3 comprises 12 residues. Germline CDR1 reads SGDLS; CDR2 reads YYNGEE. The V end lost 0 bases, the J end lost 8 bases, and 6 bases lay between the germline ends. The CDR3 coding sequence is TGTGCCAGCAGCGTAGGCCGGGATGAGCAGTTCTTC. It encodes CASSVGRDEQFF.

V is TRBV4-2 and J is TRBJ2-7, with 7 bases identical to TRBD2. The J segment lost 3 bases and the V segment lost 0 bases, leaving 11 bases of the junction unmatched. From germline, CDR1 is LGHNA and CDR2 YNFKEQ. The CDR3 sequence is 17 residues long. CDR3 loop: CASSQESGSSGIYEQYF. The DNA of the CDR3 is TGTGCCAGCAGCCAAGAGTCAGGGTCTAGCGGTATCTACGAGCAGTACTTC.

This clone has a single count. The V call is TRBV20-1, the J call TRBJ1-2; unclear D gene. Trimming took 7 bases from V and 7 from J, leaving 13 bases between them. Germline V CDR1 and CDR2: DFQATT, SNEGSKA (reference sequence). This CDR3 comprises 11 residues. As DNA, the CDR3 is TGCAGTGTCCTGAGAGCAGGTGGCTACACCTTC. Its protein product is CSVLRAGGYTF.

The CDR3 DNA follows: TGTGCCAGTAGTCCTCGGGTAGTAGGGGGCACAGATACGCAGTATTTT. This encodes CASSPRVVGGTDTQYF. The genes are TRBV19 and TRBJ2-3, with a weak D call TRBD1 (5 bases). The CDR3 length is 16 residues. The V gene lost 5 bases and the J gene lost 1 base, with 16 bases spanning the gap. CDR1 is LNHDA, CDR2 SQIVND, per germline (reference sequence).

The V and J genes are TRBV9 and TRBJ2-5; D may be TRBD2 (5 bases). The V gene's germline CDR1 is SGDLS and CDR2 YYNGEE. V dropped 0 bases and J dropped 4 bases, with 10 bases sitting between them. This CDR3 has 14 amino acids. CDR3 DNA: TGTGCCAGCAGCGTAGAGGACTTTGGAGAGACCCAGTACTTC. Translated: CASSVEDFGETQYF.

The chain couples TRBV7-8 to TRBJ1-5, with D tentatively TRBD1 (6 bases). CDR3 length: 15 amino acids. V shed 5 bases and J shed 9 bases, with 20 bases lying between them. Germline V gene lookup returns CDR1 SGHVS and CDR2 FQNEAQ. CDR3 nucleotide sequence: TGTGCCAGCAGCACGTCCGGGACATCCTTCGGGCCCCAGCATTTT. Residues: CASSTSGTSFGPQHF.

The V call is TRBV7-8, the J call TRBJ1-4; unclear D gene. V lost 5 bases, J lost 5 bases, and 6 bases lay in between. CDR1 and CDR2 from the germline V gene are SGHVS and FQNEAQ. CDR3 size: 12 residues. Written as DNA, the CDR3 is TGTGCCAGCAGCACAGAAAATGAAAAACTGTTTTTT. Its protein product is CASSTENEKLFF. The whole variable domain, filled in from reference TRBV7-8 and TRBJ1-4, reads GAGVSQSPRYKVAKRGQDVALRCDPISGHVSLFWYQQALGQGPEFLTYFQNEAQLDKSGLPSDRFFAERPEGSVSTLKIQRTQQEDSAVYLCASSTENEKLFFGSGTQLSVL.

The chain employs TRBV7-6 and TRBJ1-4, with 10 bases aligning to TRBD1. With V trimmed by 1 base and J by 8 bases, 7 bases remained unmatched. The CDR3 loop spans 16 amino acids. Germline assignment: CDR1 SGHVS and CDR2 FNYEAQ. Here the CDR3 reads CASSLEGDRGREKLFF. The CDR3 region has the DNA TGTGCCAGCAGCTTAGAGGGGGACAGGGGTCGGGAAAAACTGTTTTTT.

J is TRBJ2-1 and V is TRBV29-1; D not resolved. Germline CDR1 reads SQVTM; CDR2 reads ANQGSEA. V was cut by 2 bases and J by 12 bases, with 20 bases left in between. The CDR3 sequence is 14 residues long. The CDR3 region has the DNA TGCAGCGTTGAAAGCGAACGGGTCCGCTTGAGGCAGTTCTTC. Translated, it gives CSVESERVRLRQFF.

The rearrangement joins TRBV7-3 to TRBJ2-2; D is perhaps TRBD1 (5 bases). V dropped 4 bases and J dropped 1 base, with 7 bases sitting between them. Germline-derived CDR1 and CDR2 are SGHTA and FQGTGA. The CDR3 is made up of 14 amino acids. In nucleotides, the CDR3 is TGTGCCAGCAGCTCGCAGGGGAACACCGGGGAGCTGTTTTTT. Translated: CASSSQGNTGELFF.

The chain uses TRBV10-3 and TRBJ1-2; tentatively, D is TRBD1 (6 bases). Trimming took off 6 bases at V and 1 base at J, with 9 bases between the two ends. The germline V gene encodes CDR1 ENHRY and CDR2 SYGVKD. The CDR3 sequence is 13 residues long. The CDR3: CAISADSNYGYTF. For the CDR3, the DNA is TGTGCCATCAGCGCGGACAGTAACTATGGCTACACCTTC.

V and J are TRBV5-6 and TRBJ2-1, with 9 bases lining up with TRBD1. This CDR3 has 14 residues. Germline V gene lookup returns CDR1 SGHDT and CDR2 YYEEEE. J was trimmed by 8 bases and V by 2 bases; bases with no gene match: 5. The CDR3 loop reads CASSFGTGFHEQFF. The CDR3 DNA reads TGTGCCAGCAGCTTCGGGACAGGGTTTCATGAGCAGTTCTTC. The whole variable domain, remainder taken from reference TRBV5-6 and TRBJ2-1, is DAGVTQSPTHLIKTRGQQVTLRCSPKSGHDTVSWYQQALGQGPQFIFQYYEEEERQRGNFPDRFSGHQFPNYSSELNVNALLLGDSALYLCASSFGTGFHEQFFGPGTRLTVL.

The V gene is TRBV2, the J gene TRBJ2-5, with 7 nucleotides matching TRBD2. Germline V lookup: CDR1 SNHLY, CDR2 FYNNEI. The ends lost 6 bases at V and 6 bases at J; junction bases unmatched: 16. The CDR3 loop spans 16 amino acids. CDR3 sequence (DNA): TGTGCCAGCAGAGAGGAGAGGGGACTAATCACAAAGACCCAGTACTTC. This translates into CASREERGLITKTQYF. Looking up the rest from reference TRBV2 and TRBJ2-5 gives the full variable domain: EPEVTQTPSHQVTQMGQEVILRCVPISNHLYFYWYRQILGQKVEFLVSFYNNEISEKSEIFDDQFSVERPDGSNFTLKIRSTKLEDSAMYFCASREERGLITKTQYFGPGTRLLVL.